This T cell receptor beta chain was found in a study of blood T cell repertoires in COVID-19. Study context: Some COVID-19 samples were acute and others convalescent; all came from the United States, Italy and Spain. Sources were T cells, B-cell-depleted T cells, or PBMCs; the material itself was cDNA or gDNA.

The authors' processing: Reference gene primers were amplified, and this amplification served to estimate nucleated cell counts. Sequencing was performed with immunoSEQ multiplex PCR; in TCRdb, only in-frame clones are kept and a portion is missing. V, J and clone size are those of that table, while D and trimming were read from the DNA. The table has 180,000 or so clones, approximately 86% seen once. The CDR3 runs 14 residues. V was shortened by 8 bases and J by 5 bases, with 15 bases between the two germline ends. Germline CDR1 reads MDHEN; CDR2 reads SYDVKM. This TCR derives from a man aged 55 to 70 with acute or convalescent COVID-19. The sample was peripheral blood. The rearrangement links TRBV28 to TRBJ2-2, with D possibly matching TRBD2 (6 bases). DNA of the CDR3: TGTGCCAGCCCACCCCCGGGGGAAACCGGGGAGCTGTTTTTT. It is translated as CASPPPGETGELFF.